These 14 T cell receptor beta chains were sequenced from one sample in a study of shared clonotypes between healthy human individuals (TCRdb year 2020). Library prep was done by the immunoSEQ multiplex PCR assay. The table comes from immuneACCESS by way of TCRdb, which keeps in-frame sequences with V and J called. Part of the clones is missing from these tables; in studies checked, under half for an unresolved V gene and the rest for unknown reasons. Counted in this sample were a few million clones; roughly 92% of them appeared once. In total, the top ten clones hold 0.37% of the sample. The sample taken for sequencing was naive CD4+ T cells from PBMCs. This specimen's cell subset or site label, interpreted: CD45RA+ positively selected. The origin of the receptors is a man aged 18 to 30 in good health. Some clones in this sample may be carry-over from other donors' samples.

This clone showed up just once. The V and J genes are TRBV5-1 and TRBJ2-3; the match to TRBD2 covers 15 bases. V lost 1 base and J lost 3; bases outside the gene matches: 3. Germline CDR1 reads SGHRS; CDR2 reads YFSETQ. The CDR3 covers 17 residues. CDR3: CASSLYGLAGGTDTQYF. In DNA, the CDR3 is TGCGCCAGCAGCTTGTACGGACTAGCGGGAGGGACAGATACGCAGTATTTT.

This clone was observed a single time. The chain combines TRBV7-8 with TRBJ2-3; D remains unclear. V lost 5 bases and J lost 0, with 12 bases in between. Germline CDR1 and CDR2: SGHVS and FQNEAQ. The CDR3 is 15 residues long. CDR3 bases: TGTGCCAGCAGCCCTAGGCGGTACAGCACAGATACGCAGTATTTT. Its protein product is CASSPRRYSTDTQYF.

V and J are TRBV5-1 and TRBJ2-1; 7 nucleotides match TRBD1. Looked up from germline, CDR1 is SGHRS and CDR2 is YFSETQ. Trimming removed 6 bases from V and 1 base from J; junction bases left unmatched: 7. This CDR3 is built from 15 residues. Here the CDR3 DNA reads TGCGCCAGCAACCCGGGACAGTCTTCCTACAATGAGCAGTTCTTC. Translation gives CASNPGQSSYNEQFF.

This rearrangement joins TRBV7-2 to TRBJ1-1; TRBD1 matches at 7 bases. The trim removed 1 base at V and 2 bases at J, leaving 4 bases unmatched. This CDR3 is 15 amino acids long. Germline CDR1 SGHTA, CDR2 FQGNSA. CDR3 DNA: TGTGCCAGCAGCTTAGATGGGACAGAAAACACTGAAGCTTTCTTT. This encodes CASSLDGTENTEAFF.

V gene TRBV6-1 combines with J gene TRBJ2-7, with D unresolved. V lost 8 bases to trimming and J lost 2 bases, with 19 bases between them. This CDR3 is built from 15 residues. CDR1 and CDR2 from the germline V gene are MNHNS and SASEGT. In DNA, the CDR3 is TGTGCCAGCCTATTTTCAGGTTCCCTCACCTACGAGCAGTACTTC. Its protein is CASLFSGSLTYEQYF.

In regard to this clone: The sample contains more than one DNA sequence encoding this CDR3. The J gene is TRBJ1-5, the V gene TRBV2; D call uncertain. Looked up from germline, CDR1 is SNHLY and CDR2 is FYNNEI. V was shortened by 6 bases and J by 1 base, with 4 bases between the two germline ends. This CDR3 region has 12 residues. The CDR3 sequence: CASSLSNQPQHF. The DNA of the CDR3 is TGTGCCAGCAGCCTGAGCAATCAGCCCCAGCATTTT.

This clone was observed once. CDR3 amino acids: CASSYSTGDWGETQYF. CDR3 nucleotide sequence: TGTGCCAGCAGTTACTCGACAGGGGATTGGGGAGAGACCCAGTACTTC. The rearrangement uses TRBV6-6 and TRBJ2-5; TRBD1 agrees at 8 bases. Trimming removed 0 bases from V and 4 bases from J; junction bases left unmatched: 7. Germline V CDR1 and CDR2: MNHNY, SVGAGI (reference sequence). The CDR3 is 16 residues long.

The rearrangement uses TRBV30 and TRBJ2-2; D uncertain. Germline V gene data show CDR1 as GTSNPN and CDR2 as SVGIG (reference sequence). This CDR3 region has 15 residues. The V end was cut by 4 bases, the J end by 2 bases, with 14 bases between. The CDR3 sequence is CAWTFRQLNTGELFF. For the CDR3, the DNA is TGTGCCTGGACCTTCCGGCAGTTAAACACCGGGGAGCTGTTTTTT.

V usage is TRBV9 and J usage is TRBJ2-3; D may be TRBD1 or TRBD2 (6 bases each). The ends were cut back, 4 bases at V and 4 bases at J, with 19 bases in the middle. CDR1 SGDLS and CDR2 YYNGEE come from the germline V gene. The CDR3 sequence is 16 residues long. The CDR3 DNA sequence: TGTGCCAGCAGCCTACGTTCACAGGGAGGTTCAGATACGCAGTATTTT. Translation gives CASSLRSQGGSDTQYF.

The chain links TRBV5-1 to TRBJ2-5; tentatively, D is TRBD1 (7 bases). The CDR3 is made up of 16 amino acids. The V gene lost 0 bases and the J gene lost 4 bases, with 16 bases spanning the gap. Looked up from germline, CDR1 is SGHRS and CDR2 is YFSETQ. The CDR3: CASSLVLSQGGETQYF. The CDR3 DNA reads as TGCGCCAGCAGCTTGGTGCTTTCTCAGGGGGGAGAGACCCAGTACTTC.

V is TRBV27 and J is TRBJ2-7; 9 nucleotides line up with TRBD2. Germline CDR1 and CDR2: MNHEY and SMNVEV (reference sequence). CDR3 length: 14 residues. V dropped 6 bases and J dropped 6; count of bases not matched to a gene: 9. CDR3 nucleotides: TGTGCCAGCAGCCCTCGGCGGGGGGGCGGCGAGCAGTACTTC. Residues: CASSPRRGGGEQYF.

The chain employs TRBV7-2 and TRBJ1-1; D is perhaps TRBD1 (6 bases). Germline values: CDR1 SGHTA, CDR2 FQGNSA. The V end lost 4 bases, the J end lost 4 bases, and 13 bases lay between the germline ends. The CDR3 contains 14 residues. CDR3 nucleotide sequence: TGTGCCAGCAGCTCCGGACAGATGGGCACTGAAGCTTTCTTT. It is translated as CASSSGQMGTEAFF.

The chain is built from TRBV7-3 and TRBJ2-3; D gene ambiguous. This CDR3 spans 16 amino acids. Germline CDR1 SGHTA, CDR2 FQGTGA. V was pared by 1 base and J by 0 bases, with 11 bases between. The CDR3 DNA follows: TGTGCCAGCAGCTTAAGGCTTACAACTAGCACAGATACGCAGTATTTT. Translation: CASSLRLTTSTDTQYF.

Only a few counts were recorded for this clone. This specimen includes other DNA sequences encoding the same CDR3. The rearrangement joins TRBV4-2 to TRBJ1-1, with no clear D. Per germline, CDR1 LGHNA and CDR2 YNFKEQ. Trimming left V 1 base short and J 3 bases short, with 9 bases between. The CDR3 consists of 14 residues. The CDR3 nucleotides are TGTGCCAGCAGCCAAGGTCGGGAGTACACTGAAGCTTTCTTT. This gives the protein CASSQGREYTEAFF.